This T cell receptor beta chain is from a study of shared T cell receptors in the human thymus. Germline CDR1 SEHNR, CDR2 FQNEAQ (reference sequence). This CDR3 spans 15 amino acids. Losses at the gene ends were 5 bases for V and 2 bases for J; bases not matched to a gene: 4. TCRdb keeps only in-frame clones here, not all; method: immunoSEQ multiplex PCR. Here the sample spans roughly 410,000 clones, 95% being singletons. Input material: thymocytes. The chain has TRBV7-9 and TRBJ2-3, with TRBD1 matching over 10 bases. This clonotype originated in a human donor. Here the CDR3 reads CASSDRGQDTDTQYF. In DNA, the CDR3 is TGTGCCAGCAGCGACAGGGGGCAGGACACAGATACGCAGTATTTT.